The 30 T cell receptor beta chains presented below share a single source sample, sequenced in a study of blood T cell repertoires in COVID-19. The table came from immunoSEQ multiplex PCR; TCRdb's copy has only in-frame clones and leaves some out. The data show around 60,000 clones, with approximately 86% seen just once and roughly 15% held by the top ten. The sample taken for sequencing was peripheral blood. These receptors were taken from a human donor in a cohort sampled during active COVID-19.

The chain links TRBV18 to TRBJ2-5; unclear D gene. Per germline, CDR1 KGHSH and CDR2 LQKENI. CDR3 length: 14 amino acids. V lost 2 bases and J lost 2, with 9 bases in between. CDR3 bases: TGTGCCAGCTCACCATCGGTACAGCAAGAGACCCAGTACTTC. Its protein product is CASSPSVQQETQYF.

V and J are TRBV6-1 and TRBJ2-5; D is uncertain. Germline CDR1 reads MNHNS; CDR2 reads SASEGT. This CDR3 comprises 12 residues. Trimming cost V 2 bases and J 6 bases, with 7 bases left between them. The CDR3 DNA follows: TGTGCCAGCAGTGAAACTATTAAGACCCAGTACTTC. The encoded protein is CASSETIKTQYF.

CDR3 sequence (DNA): TGTGCCAGCAGTTCCATCACAGGGGGCTGGGGTGGGGCCAACGTCCTGACTTTC. Its translation: CASSSITGGWGGANVLTF. J is TRBJ2-6 and V is TRBV27; 9 nucleotides agree with TRBD1. The ends lost 4 bases at V and 3 bases at J; junction bases unmatched: 10. The length of the CDR3 is 18 residues. CDR1 and CDR2 (germline): MNHEY, SMNVEV (reference sequence).

The chain uses TRBV2 and TRBJ2-4; TRBD2 is a possible D gene (5 bases). The CDR3 is 15 residues long. V lost 7 bases to trimming and J lost 0 bases, with 13 bases between them. The germline gives CDR1 SNHLY, CDR2 FYNNEI. The CDR3 nucleotides are TGTGCCAGCACCCTATCGGAGGTAGCCAAAAACATTCAGTACTTC. This translates into CASTLSEVAKNIQYF.

V and J are TRBV9 and TRBJ1-1, with 7 bases identical to TRBD1. Germline V gives CDR1 SGDLS, CDR2 YYNGEE. CDR3 length: 15 amino acids. V was pared by 0 bases and J by 0 bases, with 2 bases of the junction left unmatched. The CDR3 nucleotides read TGTGCCAGCAGCGTAGGGGGGACAGTGAACACTGAAGCTTTCTTT. It yields the protein CASSVGGTVNTEAFF.

This clone has a single count. The chain combines TRBV9 with TRBJ2-1, with 7 nucleotides matching TRBD2. There are 15 residues in the CDR3. From germline, CDR1 is SGDLS and CDR2 YYNGEE. Unmatched junction bases numbered 5, after V lost 3 bases and J lost 2 bases. Here the CDR3 DNA reads TGTGCCAGCAGCGAAGGGAGGGCCCCCTACAATGAGCAGTTCTTC. It is translated as CASSEGRAPYNEQFF.

This chain uses TRBV28 with TRBJ1-2; TRBD1 is a possible D gene (6 bases). CDR3 length equals 13 residues. Germline CDR1 MDHEN, CDR2 SYDVKM. V lost 1 base and J 8 bases, leaving 11 bases between the germline ends. CDR3: CASSLYRVGGYTF. CDR3 nucleotide sequence: TGTGCCAGCAGTTTATACAGGGTAGGCGGCTACACCTTC.

The chain joins TRBV2 to TRBJ2-1; tentative D call: TRBD2 (5 bases). The CDR3 is 16 amino acids. In germline, CDR1 is SNHLY, CDR2 FYNNEI. V lost 3 bases, J lost 7 bases, and 19 bases lay in between. CDR3 nucleotide sequence: TGTGCCAGCAGTGAGTTTTCGGCAGCGGTGGGGAATGAGCAGTTCTTC. Amino acids: CASSEFSAAVGNEQFF.

This sequence joins TRBV2 and TRBJ1-3, with D possibly TRBD1 on 6 matching bases. Germline values: CDR1 SNHLY, CDR2 FYNNEI. There are 15 residues in the CDR3. The V gene lost 6 bases and the J gene lost 0 bases, with 12 bases spanning the gap. Here the CDR3 DNA reads TGTGCCAGCAGAGAGGACAGCCTCTCTGGAAACACCATATATTTT. It yields the protein CASREDSLSGNTIYF.

This sequence joins TRBV6-5 and TRBJ1-4; D perhaps matches TRBD1 (5 bases). The germline V and J ends were trimmed by 6 bases and 10 bases, with 21 bases remaining between them. Germline assignment: CDR1 MNHEY and CDR2 SVGAGI. The length of the CDR3 is 15 residues. CDR3 in amino acids: CASSGGPGLGGKLFF. The CDR3 DNA reads as TGTGCCAGCAGCGGGGGACCGGGCCTAGGAGGAAAACTGTTTTTT.

V usage is TRBV7-9 and J usage is TRBJ2-3, with 9 nucleotides matching TRBD2. Germline V gene lookup returns CDR1 SEHNR and CDR2 FQNEAQ (reference sequence). With 3 bases clipped from V and 2 bases from J, the junction kept 3 bases outside the gene matches. The CDR3 extends over 15 amino acids. The CDR3 DNA reads TGTGCCAGCAGCTTTCTAGCGGGGTTCACAGATACGCAGTATTTT. Protein: CASSFLAGFTDTQYF.

This sequence joins TRBV28 and TRBJ1-5, with 9 bases matching TRBD1. Germline V gene sequence: CDR1 MDHEN, CDR2 SYDVKM. This CDR3 contains 17 residues. The junction had 12 bases not matched to a gene; V was cut back by 2 bases and J by 7 bases. In DNA, the CDR3 is TGTGCCAGCAGTTTAGTGGGAGCGGGGACAGGGAACCAGCCCCAGCATTTT. This codes for CASSLVGAGTGNQPQHF.

The J gene is TRBJ1-4, the V gene TRBV7-8; D is perhaps TRBD1 (5 bases). V was pared by 2 bases and J by 1 base, with 11 bases between. The CDR3 has 16 residues. CDR1 SGHVS and CDR2 FQNEAQ come from the germline V gene. CDR3 in amino acids: CASSLRATVTNEKLFF. In DNA, the CDR3 is TGTGCCAGCAGCTTACGGGCGACAGTAACTAATGAAAAACTGTTTTTT. Combining the CDR3 with reference TRBV7-8 and TRBJ1-4 gives the whole variable domain GAGVSQSPRYKVAKRGQDVALRCDPISGHVSLFWYQQALGQGPEFLTYFQNEAQLDKSGLPSDRFFAERPEGSVSTLKIQRTQQEDSAVYLCASSLRATVTNEKLFFGSGTQLSVL.

The gene calls are TRBV7-3 and TRBJ2-1, with TRBD2 identical over 10 bases. Germline V gene data show CDR1 as SGHTA and CDR2 as FQGTGA. The CDR3 contains 15 residues. Trimming took 2 bases from V and 6 from J; bases not matched to a gene: 4. CDR3 region: CASSLGLAASNEQFF. The CDR3 DNA is TGTGCCAGCAGCTTAGGACTAGCGGCCTCCAATGAGCAGTTCTTC.

This chain connects TRBV7-9 to TRBJ2-1, with 11 bases that match TRBD2. CDR1 SEHNR and CDR2 FQNEAQ come from the germline V gene (reference sequence). CDR3 length: 14 amino acids. V dropped 2 bases and J dropped 9; count of bases not matched to a gene: 3. The CDR3 bases are TGTGCCAGCAGCTTAACTAGCGGGAGAGGTGAGCAGTTCTTC. It is translated as CASSLTSGRGEQFF.

This chain uses TRBV19 with TRBJ1-1, with TRBD1 matching over 7 bases. Germline V gene lookup returns CDR1 LNHDA and CDR2 SQIVND (reference sequence). CDR3 length: 16 residues. The V and J ends lost 10 bases and 2 bases, in that order; junction bases with no gene match: 16. The CDR3 region is CATSLGIGQANTEAFF. Written as DNA, the CDR3 is TGTGCCACCTCTTTGGGAATCGGACAGGCAAACACTGAAGCTTTCTTT.

The chain joins TRBV9 to TRBJ1-6; 8 bases agree with TRBD1. V lost 5 bases and J lost 7; bases outside the gene matches: 8. The CDR3 is 15 residues long. CDR1 is SGDLS, CDR2 YYNGEE, per germline. This CDR3 reads CASRFATGENSPLHF. The DNA of the CDR3 is TGTGCCAGCAGATTTGCGACAGGGGAGAATTCACCCCTCCACTTT.

V is TRBV3-1 (or the pseudogene TRBV3-2) and J is TRBJ1-5, with a tentative D call TRBD1 (6 bases). CDR1 is LGHDT and CDR2 is YNNKEL in the germline V gene (reference sequence). Trimming stripped 1 base from V and 0 bases from J, with 13 bases between. The CDR3 length is 17 residues. The CDR3, as DNA: TGTGCCAGCAGCCAAGTTGTAGGACAGTATAGCAATCAGCCCCAGCATTTT. Its protein is CASSQVVGQYSNQPQHF.

V gene TRBV5-1 combines with J gene TRBJ1-5, with TRBD1 matching over 10 bases. The CDR3 extends over 15 amino acids. J lost 3 bases, V lost 2 bases, and 2 bases had no gene match. CDR1 SGHRS and CDR2 YFSETQ come from the germline V gene. The CDR3 DNA sequence: TGCGCCAGCAGCTTAGGACAGGGGGTCAATCAGCCCCAGCATTTT. Its protein product is CASSLGQGVNQPQHF.

The chain links TRBV7-2 to TRBJ2-3, with D maybe TRBD2 (6 bases). Deletions cut 5 bases from V and 6 bases from J, with 18 bases between. The CDR3 is 15 residues long. Germline V gene data show CDR1 as SGHTA and CDR2 as FQGNSA. The CDR3 bases are TGTGCCAGCAGCCCCGTGCGGGACCCGATGGATACGCAGTATTTT. Translated: CASSPVRDPMDTQYF.

The gene calls are TRBV6-2 or TRBV6-3 and TRBJ1-5, with TRBD1 as a possible D gene (5 bases). CDR1 is MNHEY, CDR2 SVGEGT, per germline. The CDR3 covers 15 residues. Trimming removed 4 bases at V and 3 bases at J, with 13 bases between. Here the CDR3 DNA reads TGTGCCAGCAGTTCGCCCCGGGACTTCAATCAGCCCCAGCATTTT. The encoded protein is CASSSPRDFNQPQHF.

The rearrangement links TRBV7-3 to TRBJ2-5, with 12 bases aligning to TRBD2. The CDR3 sequence is 14 residues long. Looked up from germline, CDR1 is SGHTA and CDR2 is FQGTGA. J gave up 3 bases and V 5 bases, and 1 base lay outside the gene matches. The CDR3 region has the DNA TGTGCCAGCAGCCGGACTAGCGGGAAAGAGACCCAGTACTTC. The encoded protein is CASSRTSGKETQYF.

The rearrangement joins TRBV6-1 to TRBJ1-2; D is perhaps TRBD1 (5 bases). Trimming removed 2 bases from V and 7 bases from J, with 17 bases in between. The germline gives CDR1 MNHNS, CDR2 SASEGT. The CDR3 extends over 15 amino acids. Here the CDR3 DNA reads TGTGCCAGCAGTGAACAGGGTTCGGCTCTTGGTGGCTACACCTTC. Protein: CASSEQGSALGGYTF.

V is TRBV6-6 and J is TRBJ1-1; 7 positions agree with TRBD1. V was pared by 6 bases and J by 4 bases, with 5 bases of the junction left unmatched. Germline values: CDR1 MNHNY, CDR2 SVGAGI (reference sequence). The CDR3 runs 13 residues. This CDR3 is CASRTGLVTEAFF. In DNA, the CDR3 is TGTGCCAGCAGGACAGGGTTGGTCACTGAAGCTTTCTTT.

The chain uses TRBV28 and TRBJ2-7; D is possibly TRBD2 (6 bases). V lost 3 bases to trimming and J lost 4 bases, with 13 bases between them. CDR3 size: 14 residues. CDR1 is MDHEN, CDR2 SYDVKM, per germline. CDR3 nucleotide sequence: TGTGCCAGCAGTTTCCGACTAGTGGTTTACGAGCAGTACTTC. It yields the protein CASSFRLVVYEQYF.

The CDR3 reads CASRLGTGVTYEQYF. For the CDR3, the DNA is TGTGCCAGCAGACTCGGGACAGGGGTTACCTACGAGCAGTACTTC. J is TRBJ2-7 and V is TRBV28; 10 nucleotides line up with TRBD1. The germline CDR1 and CDR2 sequences are MDHEN and SYDVKM. V was clipped by 6 bases and J by 2 bases; unmatched bases: 7. The CDR3 sequence is 15 residues long.

V gene TRBV6-6 combines with J gene TRBJ2-3; 10 nucleotides match TRBD2. Trimming cost V 5 bases and J 4 bases; bases outside gene matches: 6. Germline V gene sequence: CDR1 MNHNY, CDR2 SVGAGI (reference sequence). This CDR3 has 15 amino acids. CDR3 nucleotide sequence: TGTGCCAGCAGTCTAGCCGGGACTAGCGCAGATACGCAGTATTTT. Its protein product is CASSLAGTSADTQYF.

The rearrangement joins TRBV13 to TRBJ1-3; 8 bases line up with TRBD1. Germline V gives CDR1 PRHDT, CDR2 FYEKMQ (reference sequence). The CDR3 runs to 15 residues. V was clipped by 5 bases and J by 2 bases; unmatched bases: 5. The CDR3 bases are TGTGCCAGCAGCCTGGACAGGGCCCCTGGAAACACCATATATTTT. Amino acid sequence: CASSLDRAPGNTIYF. Full variable domain (outside the CDR3, taken from reference TRBV13 and TRBJ1-3): AAGVIQSPRHLIKEKRETATLKCYPIPRHDTVYWYQQGPGQDPQFLISFYEKMQSDKGSIPDRFSAQQFSDYHSELNMSSLELGDSALYFCASSLDRAPGNTIYFGEGSWLTVV.

The V call is TRBV7-9, the J call TRBJ1-2, with 8 bases lining up with TRBD1. The germline CDR1 and CDR2 sequences are SEHNR and FQNEAQ (reference sequence). The CDR3 extends over 15 amino acids. Trimming at V came to 3 bases and at J to 4 bases, leaving 7 bases not matched to a gene. Here the CDR3 reads CASSLTGAPGYGYTF. CDR3 nucleotide sequence: TGTGCCAGCAGCTTGACAGGGGCCCCCGGCTATGGCTACACCTTC.

The rearrangement joins TRBV6-5 to TRBJ1-3; 7 bases are shared with TRBD1. V shed 7 bases and J 0 bases; nucleotides not matched to a gene: 6. CDR1 and CDR2 from the germline V gene are MNHEY and SVGAGI. This CDR3 comprises 15 residues. The CDR3 here is CASTRDRSSGNTIYF. In DNA form, the CDR3 reads TGTGCCAGCACCCGGGACAGAAGCTCTGGAAACACCATATATTTT.